This record covers a single T cell receptor beta chain. Being one base from a much bigger clone, this may be a read error. The data derive from a study of blood T cells in healthy people across ages. Germline CDR1 and CDR2: SGHAT and FQDESV (reference sequence). This CDR3 region has 17 residues. The ends were cut back, 4 bases at V and 2 bases at J, with 19 bases in the middle. PCR was performed a second time for about 6 to 12 cycles using a sample-barcoded 5' primer and a J-beta primer mix. A template-switch adaptor containing 12 random nucleotides labeled each cDNA molecule. TCRdb analysed the 5' RACE reads with MiXCR anew, one entry per CDR3 protein. Of 850,000 to 1,100,000 distinct CDR3 sequences in the sample, 35% to 45% were seen once.

The chain carries TRBV11-1 and TRBJ2-3; D possibly corresponds to TRBD2 (7 bases). The receptor's source is a man younger than 35 in good health. The sequencing sample was made of blood. CDR3 nucleotide sequence: TGTGCCAGCAGCTCGGAGACTAGGGGGGGGGCCACAGATACGCAGTATTTT. Its translation is CASSSETRGGATDTQYF. Using reference TRBV11-1 and TRBJ2-3 for the parts outside the CDR3, the full variable domain is EAEVAQSPRYKITEKSQAVAFWCDPISGHATLYWYRQILGQGPELLVQFQDESVVDDSQLPKDRFSAERLKGVDSTLKIQPAELGDSAMYLCASSSETRGGATDTQYFGPGTRLTVL.